This T cell receptor beta chain was captured by sequencing in a study of blood T cells in healthy people across ages. It was approximately 9 milliliters of peripheral blood that were drawn from each donor. The total RNA that was extracted per sample amounted to at least 5.5 micrograms. Using a J-beta primer mix together with a sample-barcoded 5' primer, a second PCR was run for roughly 7 to 12 cycles. One entry per CDR3 protein, called by TCRdb with MiXCR from the 5' RACE reads. This sample has 1.2 million to 1.5 million distinct CDR3 sequences, with approximately 59% found just once. This clonotype was recorded once. Its specificity is unknown. The germline CDR1 and CDR2 sequences are MNHNS and SASEGT. Trimming shortened V by 3 bases and J by 3 bases, and 10 bases separated the two germline ends. The CDR3 is 14 residues long. Study observations and caveats: It was found that TCR beta diversity correlated strongly with the percentage of naive T cells. Calculation of diversity from one million T cells yielded estimates considered to be underestimates.

The sequenced sample consisted of blood. This clonotype originated in a man younger than 35 in good health. The V and J genes are TRBV6-1 and TRBJ2-3; D tentatively reads TRBD1 or TRBD2 (5 bases each). Here the CDR3 DNA reads TGTGCCAGCAGTGATATGGGGGTAACAGATACGCAGTATTTT. This gives the protein CASSDMGVTDTQYF.